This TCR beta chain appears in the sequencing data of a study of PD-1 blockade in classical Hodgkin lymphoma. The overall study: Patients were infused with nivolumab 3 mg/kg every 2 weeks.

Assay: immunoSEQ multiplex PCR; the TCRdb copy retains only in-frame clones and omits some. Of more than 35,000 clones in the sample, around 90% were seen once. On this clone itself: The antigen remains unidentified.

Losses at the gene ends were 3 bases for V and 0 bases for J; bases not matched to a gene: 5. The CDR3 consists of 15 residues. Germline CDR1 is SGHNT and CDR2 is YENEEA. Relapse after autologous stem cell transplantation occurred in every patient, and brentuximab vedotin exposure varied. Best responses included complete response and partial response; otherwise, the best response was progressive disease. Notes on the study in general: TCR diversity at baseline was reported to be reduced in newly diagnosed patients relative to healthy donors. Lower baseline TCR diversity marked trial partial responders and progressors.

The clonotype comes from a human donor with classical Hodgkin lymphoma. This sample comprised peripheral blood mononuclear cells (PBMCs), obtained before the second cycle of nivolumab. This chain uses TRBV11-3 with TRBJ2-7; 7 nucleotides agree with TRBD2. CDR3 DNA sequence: TGTGCCAGCAGCTTTGGGGGAGGGAGCTCCTACGAGCAGTACTTC. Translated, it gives CASSFGGGSSYEQYF. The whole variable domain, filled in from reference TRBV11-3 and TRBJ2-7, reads EAGVVQSPRYKIIEKKQPVAFWCNPISGHNTLYWYLQNLGQGPELLIRYENEEAVDDSQLPKDRFSAERLKGVDSTLKIQPAELGDSAVYLCASSFGGGSSYEQYFGPGTRLTVT.